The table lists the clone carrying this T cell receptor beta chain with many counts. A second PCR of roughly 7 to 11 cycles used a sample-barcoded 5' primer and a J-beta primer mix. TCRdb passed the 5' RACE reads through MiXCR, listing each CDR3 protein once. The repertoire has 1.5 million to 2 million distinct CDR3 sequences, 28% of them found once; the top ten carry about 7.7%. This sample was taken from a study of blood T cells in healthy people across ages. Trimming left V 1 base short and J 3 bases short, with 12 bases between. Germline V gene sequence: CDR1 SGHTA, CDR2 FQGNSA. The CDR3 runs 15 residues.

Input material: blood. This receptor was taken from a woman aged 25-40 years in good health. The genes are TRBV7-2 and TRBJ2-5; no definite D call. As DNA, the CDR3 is TGTGCCAGCAGCTTAGTACTTGGGCGAGAAGAGACCCAGTACTTC. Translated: CASSLVLGREETQYF.